This T cell receptor (beta chain) was profiled in a study of graft-versus-host responses after intestinal transplantation. Across the whole study: Among the recipients, transplants were multivisceral, liver-intestinal, or isolated intestinal. The recipients all started with anti-thymocyte globulin induction and then took tacrolimus and steroids for 3 to 4 years. Study-wide findings and caveats: Association was observed between peak circulating GvH clone levels and early post-transplant HvG declines. Subjects displaying graft-donor T cell macrochimerism possessed elevated graft-versus-host to host-versus-graft clonal ratios inside allografts.

A word on this clone: Its antigen remains unknown.

Produced via immunoSEQ multiplex PCR; TCRdb's table is partial and in-frame only. The sample includes some 18,000 clones, under 75% seen only once; the top ten take approximately 8%. V gave up 0 bases and J gave up 16 bases, with 28 bases separating them. The V gene's germline CDR1 is LGHNA and CDR2 YSLEER. The CDR3 runs to 18 residues. Lamina propria and intraepithelial lymphocytes were released by processing graft tissue. The rearrangement uses TRBV4-3 and TRBJ2-6; weak D call: TRBD2 (6 bases). The clonotype was recovered from a human patient who received an intestinal transplant, so some T cells may come from the graft donor. This material consisted of ileum tissue, taken roughly 3 weeks after intestinal transplant. The DNA of the CDR3 is TGCGCCAGCAGCCAAGAGAGAGGGGACCGCGGGACCCTGCTCTTTCTGACTTTC. This gives the protein CASSQERGDRGTLLFLTF.